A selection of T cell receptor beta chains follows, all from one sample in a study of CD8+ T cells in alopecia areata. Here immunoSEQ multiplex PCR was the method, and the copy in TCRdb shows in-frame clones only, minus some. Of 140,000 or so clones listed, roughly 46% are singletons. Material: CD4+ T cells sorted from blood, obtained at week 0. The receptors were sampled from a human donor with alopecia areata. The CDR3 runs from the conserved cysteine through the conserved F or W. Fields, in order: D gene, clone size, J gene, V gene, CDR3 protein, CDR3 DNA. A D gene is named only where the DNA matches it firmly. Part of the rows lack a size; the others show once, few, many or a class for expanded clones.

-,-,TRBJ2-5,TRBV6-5,CASSYGMGETQYF,TGTGCCAGCAGTTACGGGATGGGGGAGACCCAGTACTTC
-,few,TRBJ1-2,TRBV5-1,CASSQGQSYGYTF,TGCGCCAGCAGCCAGGGACAAAGCTATGGCTACACCTTC
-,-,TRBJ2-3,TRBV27,CASSRGGGGWRTDTQYF,TGTGCCAGCAGCCGCGGAGGGGGGGGTTGGAGGACAGATACGCAGTATTTT
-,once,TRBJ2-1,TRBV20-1,CSAITYNEQFF,TGCAGTGCTATCACCTACAATGAGCAGTTCTTC
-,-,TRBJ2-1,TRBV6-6,CASSYSLLASDEQFF,TGTGCCAGCAGTTACTCTTTGCTAGCGAGCGATGAGCAGTTCTTC
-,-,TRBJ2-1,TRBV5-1,CASTSGSPGNEQFF,TGCGCCAGCACGTCGGGTAGCCCCGGCAATGAGCAGTTCTTC
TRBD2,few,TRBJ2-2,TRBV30,CAWSVSREGTGELFF,TGTGCCTGGAGTGTAAGCCGGGAGGGGACCGGGGAGCTGTTTTTT
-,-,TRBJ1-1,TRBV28,CASITGSLTEAFF,TGTGCCAGCATCACAGGGAGCCTCACTGAAGCTTTCTTT
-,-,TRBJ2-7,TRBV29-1,CSVTGRGGEQYF,TGCAGCGTGACAGGAAGGGGGGGCGAGCAGTACTTC
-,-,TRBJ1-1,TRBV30,CAWAGDIQNTEAFF,TGTGCCTGGGCCGGGGACATCCAGAACACTGAAGCTTTCTTT
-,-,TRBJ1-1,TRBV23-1,CASTRTDLMNTEAFF,TGCGCCAGCACCAGGACAGATCTTATGAACACTGAAGCTTTCTTT
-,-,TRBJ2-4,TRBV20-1,CALGENIQYF,TGCGCCTTAGGGGAAAACATTCAGTACTTC
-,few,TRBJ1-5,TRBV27,CASSLRDSNQPQHF,TGTGCCAGCAGTTTAAGGGACAGCAATCAGCCCCAGCATTTT
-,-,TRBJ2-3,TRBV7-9,CASSLSLGADTQYF,TGTGCCAGCAGCTTATCTTTGGGGGCAGATACGCAGTATTTT
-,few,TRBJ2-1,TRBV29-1,CSVGRRINEQFF,TGCAGCGTAGGACGGCGAATCAATGAGCAGTTCTTC
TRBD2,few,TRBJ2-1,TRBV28,CASSWTSGNTYNEQFF,TGTGCCAGCAGTTGGACTAGCGGGAACACATACAATGAGCAGTTCTTC
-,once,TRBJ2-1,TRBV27,CASSRLAGEQFF,TGTGCCAGCAGCCGTCTCGCCGGGGAGCAGTTCTTC
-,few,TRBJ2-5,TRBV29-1,CSVGMETQYF,TGCAGCGTTGGTATGGAGACCCAGTACTTC
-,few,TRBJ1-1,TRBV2,CASSESILGAFF,TGTGCCAGCAGTGAAAGTATCTTGGGAGCTTTCTTT
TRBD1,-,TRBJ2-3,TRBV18,CASSPSDRRSTDTQYF,TGTGCCAGCTCACCTTCGGACAGGCGATCCACAGATACGCAGTATTTT
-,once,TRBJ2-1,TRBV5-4,CASSGGAESNEQFF,TGTGCCAGCTCCGGGGGTGCGGAGTCCAATGAGCAGTTCTTC
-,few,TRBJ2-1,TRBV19,CASSILHYNEQFF,TGTGCCAGTAGTATACTCCACTACAATGAGCAGTTCTTC
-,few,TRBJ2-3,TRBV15,CATSSGSPDTQYF,TGTGCCACCAGCAGTGGGTCCCCAGATACGCAGTATTTT
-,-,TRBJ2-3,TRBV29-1,CSVRTGTGADTQYF,TGCAGCGTTCGGACGGGAACGGGCGCAGATACGCAGTATTTT
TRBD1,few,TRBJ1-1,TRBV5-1,CASSPGQGGNTEAFF,TGCGCCAGCAGCCCGGGACAGGGTGGGAACACTGAAGCTTTCTTT
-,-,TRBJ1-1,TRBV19,CASSPTGNTEAFF,TGTGCCAGTAGTCCAACCGGGAACACTGAAGCTTTCTTT
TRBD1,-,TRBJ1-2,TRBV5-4,CASSLQGRGGYTF,TGTGCCAGCAGCCTACAGGGGAGAGGGGGCTACACCTTC
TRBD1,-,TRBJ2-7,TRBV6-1,CASGRGQGYEQYF,TGTGCCAGCGGACGGGGACAGGGGTACGAGCAGTACTTC
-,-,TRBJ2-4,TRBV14,CASSQAGAKNIQYF,TGTGCCAGCAGCCAAGCGGGAGCCAAAAACATTCAGTACTTC
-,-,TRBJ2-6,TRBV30,CAWSVPPGTGANVLTF,TGTGCCTGGAGTGTACCCCCCGGAACTGGGGCCAACGTCCTGACTTTC
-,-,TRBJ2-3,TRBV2,CASSDRDKDTQYF,TGTGCCAGCAGCGACCGAGACAAAGATACGCAGTATTTT
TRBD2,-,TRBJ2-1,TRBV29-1,CSVGTSGNNEQFF,TGCAGCGTAGGGACTAGCGGCAACAATGAGCAGTTCTTC
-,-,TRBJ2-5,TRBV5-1,CASSLNTGTQETQYF,TGCGCCAGCAGCTTGAACACAGGGACCCAAGAGACCCAGTACTTC
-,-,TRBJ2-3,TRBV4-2,CASSQGTSTDTQYF,TGTGCCAGCAGCCAAGGGACTAGCACAGATACGCAGTATTTT
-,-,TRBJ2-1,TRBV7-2,CASSPSPGLFNEQFF,TGTGCCAGCAGCCCGTCCCCGGGACTGTTCAATGAGCAGTTCTTC
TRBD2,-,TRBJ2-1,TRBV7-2,CASSLGRLGGPPENEQFF,TGCGCCAGCAGCTTAGGTCGTCTGGGAGGGCCCCCGGAGAATGAGCAGTTCTTC
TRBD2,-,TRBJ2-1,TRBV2,CASRLAGEGYNEQFF,TGTGCCAGCAGGCTAGCGGGAGAGGGATACAATGAGCAGTTCTTC
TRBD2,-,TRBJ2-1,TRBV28,CASSNSGATYNEQFF,TGTGCCAGCAGCAATAGCGGGGCCACCTACAATGAGCAGTTCTTC
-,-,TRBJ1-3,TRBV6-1,CASRRITDGENTIYF,TGTGCCAGCAGACGAATCACGGACGGTGAAAACACCATATATTTT
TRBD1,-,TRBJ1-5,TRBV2,CASTIQGGNQPQHF,TGTGCCAGCACTATACAGGGGGGCAATCAGCCCCAGCATTTT
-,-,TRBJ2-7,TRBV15,CATSRTDILSYEQYF,TGTGCCACCAGCCGCACTGACATCCTGTCCTACGAGCAGTACTTC
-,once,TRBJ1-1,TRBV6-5,CASSYKEGRAFF,TGTGCCAGCAGTTATAAGGAGGGGAGGGCTTTCTTT
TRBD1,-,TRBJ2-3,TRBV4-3,CASITGTVIDTDTQYF,TGCGCCAGCATCACGGGGACAGTAATAGACACAGATACGCAGTATTTT
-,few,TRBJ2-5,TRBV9,CASGETQYF,TGTGCCAGCGGGGAGACCCAGTACTTC
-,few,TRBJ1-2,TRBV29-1,CSAFKDGYYGYTF,TGCAGCGCCTTTAAGGACGGCTACTATGGCTACACCTTC
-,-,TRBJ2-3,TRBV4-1,CASSQDDPDGDTQYF,TGCGCCAGCAGCCAAGATGATCCTGATGGGGATACGCAGTATTTT
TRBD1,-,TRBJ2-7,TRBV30,CAWGRTGGYEQYF,TGTGCCTGGGGTAGGACAGGGGGCTACGAGCAGTACTTC
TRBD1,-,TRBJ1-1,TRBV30,CAWSVFGQGATEAFF,TGTGCCTGGAGTGTCTTCGGACAGGGGGCCACTGAAGCTTTCTTT
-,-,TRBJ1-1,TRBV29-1,CSVGEGNTEAFF,TGCAGCGTTGGGGAGGGGAACACTGAAGCTTTCTTT
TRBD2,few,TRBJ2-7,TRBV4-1,CASSLVTGLAGDEQYF,TGCGCCAGCAGCTTGGTCACTGGACTAGCGGGAGACGAGCAGTACTTC
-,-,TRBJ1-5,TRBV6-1,CASSSAGSNQPQHF,TGTGCCAGCAGTAGCGCGGGATCCAATCAGCCCCAGCATTTT